These T cell receptor beta chains were read from a single sample in a study of T cells in Graves' hyperthyroidism and ophthalmopathy. TCRdb reprocessed the multiplex PCR reads with MiXCR, giving one entry per CDR3 protein. The top ten hold around 30% of the sample, which has a few hundred thousand distinct CDR3 sequences, 15% to 19% seen once. Sequences were obtained from blood. The receptors come from a woman under 30 with Graves' hyperthyroidism that later progressed to Graves' ophthalmopathy. Both conserved end residues are part of each CDR3. The D gene is left open where the match is weak. Size is stated for part of the rows, as once, few or many counts, or as a class when the clone is expanded.

clone_size	j_call	v_call	d_call	cdr3_nt	cdr3_aa
NA	TRBJ2-2	TRBV5-1	TRBD2	TGCGCCAGCAGCTTAATATTGGGGACTAGCGGGAGAACCGGGGAGCTGTTTTTT	CASSLILGTSGRTGELFF
many	TRBJ1-2	TRBV28	NA	TGTGCCAGCAAAAGTGGGTTTGAGAGAGGCTACACCTTC	CASKSGFERGYTF
NA	TRBJ2-7	TRBV19	NA	TGTGCCAGTAGTATAGTTGCGGGGTCCTCCTACGAGCAGTACTTC	CASSIVAGSSYEQYF
many	TRBJ2-7	TRBV28	NA	TGTGCCAGCATGCCTCCTTCTTTTTACGAGCAGTACTTC	CASMPPSFYEQYF
NA	TRBJ1-4	TRBV2	NA	TGTGCCAGCAGTGAACTCAGGGCCGAAGAACTGTTTTTT	CASSELRAEELFF
few	TRBJ2-4	TRBV6-5	NA	TGTGCCAGCAGTCACGGGACACCCTTAAGAAACATTCAGTACTTC	CASSHGTPLRNIQYF
NA	TRBJ1-3	TRBV10-3	NA	TGTGCCATCAGTCAACAGGGTGATGGGTCTGGAAACACCATATATTTT	CAISQQGDGSGNTIYF
few	TRBJ2-1	TRBV4-1	TRBD1	TGCGCCAGCAGCCCCCGGGACAGGGGGACCAATGAGCAGTTCTTC	CASSPRDRGTNEQFF
few	TRBJ2-7	TRBV20-1	NA	TGCAGTGCCCGGAGGGGGGCCCCCTACGAGCAGTACTTC	CSARRGAPYEQYF
NA	TRBJ1-2	TRBV25-1	NA	TGTGCCAGCAGTGAGGGGGGCCCCTCCGCCTATGGCTACACCTTC	CASSEGGPSAYGYTF
many	TRBJ2-7	TRBV27	TRBD2	TGTGCCAGCAGTCGGGGACTAGCGGGAGTCGAGCAGTACTTC	CASSRGLAGVEQYF
few	TRBJ2-1	TRBV19	NA	TGTGCCAGTAGTTCTGTTTACCGAGACCTTTACAATGAGCAGTTCTTC	CASSSVYRDLYNEQFF
NA	TRBJ2-5	TRBV4-2	TRBD2	TGTGCCAGCAGCCAAGTGTCAGCGGGAGATGAGACCCAGTACTTC	CASSQVSAGDETQYF
NA	TRBJ2-2	TRBV9	NA	TGTGCCAGCAGCGTAGTAGCTCGAGGAAAGAGAGGTGAAAAGCTGTTTTTT	CASSVVARGKRGEKLFF
many	TRBJ1-5	TRBV27	NA	TGTGCCAGCAGTCTTACAAGGACGAGCAATCAGCCCCAGCATTTT	CASSLTRTSNQPQHF
NA	TRBJ2-2	TRBV12-5	NA	TGTGCTAGTGGCCGGTCCGTGGGGGGGGAGCTGTTTTTT	CASGRSVGGELFF
many	TRBJ2-2	TRBV12-3/TRBV12-4	TRBD1	TGTGCCAGCAGTCCACAGGGGGCGAACACCGGGGAGCTGTTTTTT	CASSPQGANTGELFF
NA	TRBJ2-1	TRBV3-1	NA	TGTGCCAGCAGCCGCAATCCCGACACCCGTTACAATGAGCAGTTCTTC	CASSRNPDTRYNEQFF
many	TRBJ2-3	TRBV29-1	NA	TGCAGCGTTGACGAAGGACACACAGATACGCAGTATTTT	CSVDEGHTDTQYF
many	TRBJ1-1	TRBV5-1	NA	TGCGCCAGCAGCTCGGACTCATGGGGGACTGAAGCTTTCTTT	CASSSDSWGTEAFF
once	TRBJ2-1	TRBV28	NA	TGTGCCAGCAGCTTAGTCCTAGCGACAAACAATGAGCAATTCTTC	CASSLVLATNNEQFF
NA	TRBJ1-1	TRBV18	TRBD1	TGTGCCAGCTCCTCAGGGACAGCCGAGTCTTTCTTT	CASSSGTAESFF
NA	TRBJ2-2	TRBV18	NA	TGTGCCAGCTCCCCTCGGGGCACGAACACCGGGGAGCTGTTTTTT	CASSPRGTNTGELFF
many	TRBJ2-5	TRBV11-2	TRBD2	TGTGCCAGCAGCTCACTAGCGGAGACCCAGTACTTC	CASSSLAETQYF
NA	TRBJ2-2	TRBV20-1	TRBD2	TGCAGTGCTAAAGGGCGAGCGGGAGGGCCTAGGACCGGGGAGCTGTTTTTT	CSAKGRAGGPRTGELFF
many	TRBJ1-1	TRBV2	NA	TGTGCCAGCAGTGATGAGGTTGGGGTAAAGACTGAAGCTTTCTTT	CASSDEVGVKTEAFF
NA	TRBJ2-2	TRBV7-9	TRBD1	TGTGCCACCAAGACAGGGGGCGCGGGGGTTCGAACCGGGGAGCTGTTTTTT	CATKTGGAGVRTGELFF
many	TRBJ2-5	TRBV12-3/TRBV12-4	NA	TGTGCCAGCAGTTTTAGCGTCCAAGAGACCCAGTACTTC	CASSFSVQETQYF
many	TRBJ2-7	TRBV28	TRBD1	TGTGCCAGCAGCCTTAAACCGGGACAGGGTTCCTACGAGCAGTACTTC	CASSLKPGQGSYEQYF
many	TRBJ1-2	TRBV28	NA	TGTGCCAGCAGTCCCCCCGGGACCTATGGCTACACCTTC	CASSPPGTYGYTF
many	TRBJ2-1	TRBV28	TRBD2	TGTGCCAGCAGTTTAAGGGGACTAGCGGGAATGGATGAGCAGTTCTTC	CASSLRGLAGMDEQFF
many	TRBJ1-2	TRBV6-2/TRBV6-3	TRBD1	TGTGCCAGCAGCTCCGTATGGGCAGGGGGCGCTGGAAAGAACTATGGCTACACCTTC	CASSSVWAGGAGKNYGYTF
many	TRBJ1-2	TRBV6-2/TRBV6-3	NA	TGTGCCAGCCACTTGCGAGGGAGCTTGAGGACTCTTGGGACGGACGGCTACACCTTC	CASHLRGSLRTLGTDGYTF
many	TRBJ2-3	TRBV10-2	NA	TGCGCCAGCAGTGAGTCGTACACAGATACGCAGTATTTT	CASSESYTDTQYF
NA	TRBJ1-5	TRBV4-1	NA	TGCGCCAGCAGCGCGACAGGTTTTGGCAATCAGCCCCAGCATTTT	CASSATGFGNQPQHF